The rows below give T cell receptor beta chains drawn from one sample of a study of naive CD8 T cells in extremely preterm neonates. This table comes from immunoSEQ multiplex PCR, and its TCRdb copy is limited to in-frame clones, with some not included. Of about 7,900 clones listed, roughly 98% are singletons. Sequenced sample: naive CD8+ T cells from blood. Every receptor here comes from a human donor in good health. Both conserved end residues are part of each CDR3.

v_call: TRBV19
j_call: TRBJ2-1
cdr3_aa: CASGTSGYNEQFF

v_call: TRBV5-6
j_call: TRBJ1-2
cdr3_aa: CASSLEGRGTF

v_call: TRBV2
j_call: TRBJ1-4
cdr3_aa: CASSEAKQGLDEKLFF

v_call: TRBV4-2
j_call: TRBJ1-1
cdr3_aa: CASSQVQSQGVSEAFF

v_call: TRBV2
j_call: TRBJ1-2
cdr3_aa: CASSEIGGNGYTF

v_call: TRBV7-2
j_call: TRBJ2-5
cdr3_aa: CASSLGTSGETQYF

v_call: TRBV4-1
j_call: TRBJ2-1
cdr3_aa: CASSQDGNRGDEQFF

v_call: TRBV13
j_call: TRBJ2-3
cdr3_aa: CASLPSGGWGTDTQYF

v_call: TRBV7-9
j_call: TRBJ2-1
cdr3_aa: CASSPGYNEQFF

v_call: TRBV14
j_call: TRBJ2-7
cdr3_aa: CASSRVAGGSYEQYF

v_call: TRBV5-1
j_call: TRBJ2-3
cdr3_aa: CASSLAGQGETDTQYF

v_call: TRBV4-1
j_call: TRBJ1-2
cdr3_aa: CASSPTGNYGYTF

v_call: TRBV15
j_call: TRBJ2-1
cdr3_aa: CATSGGTGGQYNEQFF

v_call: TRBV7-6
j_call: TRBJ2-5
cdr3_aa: CASRRWRAGEETQYF

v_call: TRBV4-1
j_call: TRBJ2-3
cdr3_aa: CASSQYDRGPDTQYF

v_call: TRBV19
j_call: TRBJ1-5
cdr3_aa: CASSTGLFAAGNQPQHF

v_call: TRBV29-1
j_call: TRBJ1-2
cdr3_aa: CSVVGQGAQGYTF

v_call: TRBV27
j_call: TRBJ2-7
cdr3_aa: CASSLGGQFYEQYF

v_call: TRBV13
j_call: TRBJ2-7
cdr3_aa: CASSRTDRGSYEQYF

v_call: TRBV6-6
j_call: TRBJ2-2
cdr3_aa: CASSSSLRDTGELFF

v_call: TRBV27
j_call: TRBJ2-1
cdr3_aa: CASRPASILYNEQFF

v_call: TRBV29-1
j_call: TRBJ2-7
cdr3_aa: CSVVQTGGYEQYF

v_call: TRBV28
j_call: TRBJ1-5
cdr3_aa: CASSFTGNQPQHF

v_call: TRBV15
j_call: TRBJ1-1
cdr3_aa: CATSRGPLTGETEAFF